This T cell receptor (beta chain) came from a study of blood T cell repertoires in COVID-19. Study-wide background: Samples of COVID-19 (acute and convalescent) were obtained from the United States, Italy and Spain. Sample material is recorded as cDNA or gDNA derived from T cells, B-cell-depleted T cells, or PBMCs.

In its sample, this clone was seen once. In the original workflow: Estimation of nucleated cell counts was performed using reference gene primer amplification. Data came from immunoSEQ multiplex PCR; TCRdb stores just in-frame clones and leaves some out. V, J and clone size were drawn from that table, and D and trimming were deduced from the DNA. Of more than 200,000 clones in the sample, roughly 84% were seen once. Clinical history as reported by participants underpinned cohort assignment. CDR3 length: 12 residues. Looked up from germline, CDR1 is LGHDT and CDR2 is YNNKEL (reference sequence). J was trimmed by 8 bases and V by 6 bases; bases with no gene match: 5.

Specimen: PBMCs or T cells enriched from blood (not recorded which). This clonotype was obtained from a man in his thirties or forties in a cohort exposed to, infected with or recovered from COVID-19 (not recorded which). The chain uses TRBV3-1 (or the pseudogene TRBV3-2) and TRBJ1-2; 8 positions agree with TRBD1. The chain's CDR3 is CASSLDRGGYTF. CDR3 coding DNA: TGTGCCAGCAGTCTAGACAGGGGAGGCTACACCTTC.